These 29 T cell receptor beta chains share one sample of origin, sequenced in a study of T cell repertoires in cytomegalovirus infection (dated by TCRdb to about 2019). Sequencing was performed on an Illumina HiSeq 1500. TCRdb took the public reads, trimmed them with fastp at Q25, ran MiXCR for clone calling and kept in-frame beta chains. Entries are consolidated by CDR3 protein sequence, retaining the most common genes and DNA. Present in this sample are about 490,000 distinct CDR3 sequences, around 27% of which were seen just once. About 12% of the sample is held by the ten biggest clonotypes. The source material was PBMCs. The receptors derive from a human donor in good health (CMV status not recorded). Some clones in this sample may be carry-over from other donors' samples.

This clonotype has just a few counts. V and J are TRBV11-3 and TRBJ2-2, with 10 bases identical to TRBD2. The V gene end was trimmed by 7 bases and the J gene end by 0 bases; junction bases not matched to a gene: 2. In germline, CDR1 is SGHNT, CDR2 YENEEA. The CDR3 has 15 residues. Here the CDR3 reads CASTTSGTNTGELFF. The CDR3 region has the DNA TGTGCCAGCACTACTAGCGGGACGAACACCGGGGAGCTGTTTTTT.

This clonotype has just one count. V gene TRBV30 combines with J gene TRBJ2-1; D may match TRBD1 or TRBD2 (5 bases each). Trimming shortened V by 7 bases and J by 10 bases, and 17 bases separated the two germline ends. Germline loops: CDR1 GTSNPN, CDR2 SVGIG (reference sequence). The CDR3 has 12 amino acids. The CDR3 protein is CASGTSLLEQFF. The CDR3 DNA reads TGTGCCTCCGGGACGTCTTTGCTGGAGCAGTTCTTC. Drawing the rest from reference TRBV30 and TRBJ2-1, the complete variable domain is SQTIHQWPATLVQPVGSPLSLECTVEGTSNPNLYWYRQAAGRGLQLLFYSVGIGQISSEVPQNLSASRPQDRQFILSSKKLLLSDSGFYLCASGTSLLEQFFGPGTRLTVL.

This clonotype was seen ten or more times. V and J are TRBV7-2 and TRBJ2-6, with a tentative D call TRBD2 (5 bases). V shed 5 bases and J shed 2 bases, with 13 bases lying between them. This CDR3 contains 16 residues. The V gene's germline CDR1 is SGHTA and CDR2 FQGNSA. The CDR3 sequence: CASSPGLGAGANVLTF. The DNA of the CDR3 is TGTGCCAGCAGCCCCGGACTGGGAGCTGGGGCCAACGTCCTGACTTTC.

Remarks on this clonotype: An end of the junction does not agree with germline; a read error may underlie this. The chain carries TRBV10-3 and TRBJ2-3, with 10 nucleotides matching TRBD2. Germline CDR1 ENHRY, CDR2 SYGVKD. CDR3 length: 16 amino acids. The CDR3 DNA follows: TGTACCATCAGTGACAAGGAGACTAGCGGGCTTGATACGCAGTATTTT. Amino acids: CTISDKETSGLDTQYF.

This chain connects TRBV7-2 to TRBJ2-3; TRBD2 agrees at 14 bases. Germline trimming cut 5 bases from V and 6 bases from J; bases unmatched to any gene: 13. Germline CDR1 and CDR2: SGHTA and FQGNSA. The CDR3 totals 18 residues. The CDR3 coding sequence is TGTGCCAGCAGCCCCAGGACTAGCGGGAGGCCCCCTGCCGATACGCAGTATTTT. It encodes CASSPRTSGRPPADTQYF.

This clonotype occurred a few times. The genes are TRBV19 and TRBJ1-1; D is ambiguous. V lost 4 bases to trimming and J lost 5 bases, with 14 bases between them. The CDR3 consists of 14 residues. Germline-derived CDR1 and CDR2 are LNHDA and SQIVND (reference sequence). CDR3 protein: CASSNPLVGTEAFF. CDR3 sequence (DNA): TGTGCCAGTAGTAACCCCTTGGTGGGGACTGAAGCTTTCTTT.

The rearrangement joins TRBV24-1 to TRBJ2-5; D might be TRBD1 (5 bases). V was shortened by 2 bases and J by 3 bases, with 9 bases between the two germline ends. Per germline, CDR1 KGHDR and CDR2 SFDVKD. The CDR3 runs to 14 residues. The CDR3 spells CATSDSGREETQYF. In nucleotides, the CDR3 is TGTGCCACCAGTGATTCGGGCAGGGAAGAGACCCAGTACTTC.

This clonotype was observed many times. This chain uses TRBV7-2 with TRBJ2-2, with D possibly TRBD2 on 5 matching bases. The germline V gene has CDR1 SGHTA and CDR2 FQGNSA. Trimming took off 5 bases at V and 3 bases at J, with 13 bases between the two ends. The CDR3 covers 15 residues. Here the CDR3 reads CASSVSDFYTGELFF. CDR3 nucleotide sequence: TGTGCCAGCAGCGTTAGCGATTTTTACACCGGGGAGCTGTTTTTT.

This clonotype was seen many times. J is TRBJ2-2 and V is TRBV7-2; TRBD2 agrees at 7 bases. The CDR3 covers 17 residues. Germline-derived CDR1 and CDR2 are SGHTA and FQGNSA. The V and J ends lost 1 base and 6 bases, in that order; junction bases with no gene match: 11. The chain's CDR3 is CASSLVGRGRAAGELFF. The CDR3 DNA is TGTGCCAGCAGCTTAGTGGGTCGGGGGAGGGCCGCCGGGGAGCTGTTTTTT.

This clonotype occurred many times. The V call is TRBV19, the J call TRBJ1-5; D unclear. The CDR3 has 15 residues. The V gene's germline CDR1 is LNHDA and CDR2 SQIVND (reference sequence). The V end was cut by 3 bases, the J end by 0 bases, with 9 bases between. CDR3 protein: CASSMSAYSNQPQHF. The CDR3 DNA follows: TGTGCCAGTAGTATGTCAGCTTATAGCAATCAGCCCCAGCATTTT.

CDR3 nucleotide sequence: TGCAGTGCTTTGCGAAGCCCCGGGACTTCGAACACCGGGGAGCTGTTTTTT. Residues: CSALRSPGTSNTGELFF. This chain connects TRBV20-1 to TRBJ2-2, with D perhaps TRBD2 (6 bases). The CDR3 runs 17 residues. The ends were cut back, 5 bases at V and 0 bases at J, with 19 bases in the middle. CDR1 DFQATT and CDR2 SNEGSKA come from the germline V gene (reference sequence).

The J gene is TRBJ2-1, the V gene TRBV6-5; tentative D call: TRBD2 (5 bases). Between the trimmed V and J ends, which lost 2 bases and 7 bases, there was a span of 15 bases. The V gene's germline CDR1 is MNHEY and CDR2 SVGAGI. The CDR3 has 15 amino acids. The CDR3 sequence is CASSYGLPAGNEQFF. The CDR3 region has the DNA TGTGCCAGCAGTTACGGACTCCCCGCGGGTAATGAGCAGTTCTTC.

The J gene is TRBJ2-1, the V gene TRBV25-1; 12 nucleotides align to TRBD2. The CDR3 sequence is 16 residues long. V gave up 1 base and J gave up 4 bases; unmatched junction bases: 2. Germline CDR1 MGHDK, CDR2 SYGVNS. CDR3 residues: CASSEWGLAGYNEQFF. The CDR3 DNA reads TGTGCCAGCAGTGAATGGGGACTAGCGGGTTACAATGAGCAGTTCTTC.

The chain combines TRBV12-3 or TRBV12-4 with TRBJ1-2, with 7 bases matching TRBD1. After removal of 4 bases from V and 7 bases from J, the junction contained 9 bases not matched to a gene. The CDR3 totals 14 residues. The CDR3 sequence: CASSSLTGVGGYTF. DNA of the CDR3: TGTGCCAGCAGTTCACTAACAGGGGTTGGTGGCTACACCTTC.

This clonotype was recorded a few times. The rearrangement joins TRBV28 to TRBJ1-5, with D perhaps matching TRBD1 (6 bases). The CDR3 runs 14 residues. Per germline, CDR1 MDHEN and CDR2 SYDVKM. V lost 6 bases, J lost 3 bases, and 12 bases lay in between. The CDR3: CASRFGQLNQPQHF. The CDR3 coding sequence is TGTGCCAGCAGGTTCGGACAGCTCAATCAGCCCCAGCATTTT. The full variable domain, in which reference TRBV28 and TRBJ1-5 provide the parts outside the CDR3, is DVKVTQSSRYLVKRTGEKVFLECVQDMDHENMFWYRQDPGLGLRLIYFSYDVKMKEKGDIPEGYSVSREKKERFSLILESASTNQTSMYLCASRFGQLNQPQHFGDGTRLSIL.

In this sample, this clonotype turned up a few times. V and J are TRBV18 and TRBJ1-5; weak D call: TRBD1 (5 bases). V lost 0 bases, J lost 3 bases, and 9 bases lay in between. The CDR3 contains 15 residues. Germline V lookup: CDR1 KGHSH, CDR2 LQKENI. CDR3 DNA sequence: TGTGCCAGCTCACCACCGGGGGGAATCAATCAGCCCCAGCATTTT. Translating it yields CASSPPGGINQPQHF.

This clonotype showed up many times. The chain uses TRBV7-2 and TRBJ2-3; D is unresolved. CDR3 length: 11 amino acids. Trimming left V 4 bases short and J 7 bases short, with 6 bases between. The germline V gene encodes CDR1 SGHTA and CDR2 FQGNSA. The CDR3 protein is CASSWGNTQYF. CDR3 DNA sequence: TGTGCCAGCAGCTGGGGTAATACGCAGTATTTT.

The chain employs TRBV15 and TRBJ2-7, with D possibly matching TRBD2 (6 bases). This CDR3 has 16 residues. Trimming left V 0 bases short and J 2 bases short, with 14 bases between. Germline V gene sequence: CDR1 LNHNV, CDR2 YYDKDF (reference sequence). Here the CDR3 DNA reads TGTGCCACCAGCAGAGATCCGGGGAGGATCACCTACGAGCAGTACTTC. Protein product: CATSRDPGRITYEQYF. The full variable domain, its missing parts supplied by reference TRBV15 and TRBJ2-7, is DAMVIQNPRYQVTQFGKPVTLSCSQTLNHNVMYWYQQKSSQAPKLLFHYYDKDFNNEADTPDNFQSRRPNTSFCFLDIRSPGLGDTAMYLCATSRDPGRITYEQYFGPGTRLTVT.

V and J are TRBV6-2 or TRBV6-3 and TRBJ2-1; D is undetermined. V was clipped by 2 bases and J by 4 bases, with 6 bases between them. The CDR3 consists of 13 residues. Germline values: CDR1 MNHEY, CDR2 SVGEGT. CDR3: CASSYQPYNEQFF. The CDR3, as DNA: TGTGCCAGCAGTTACCAGCCGTACAATGAGCAGTTCTTC.

This clonotype was seen a single time. The rearrangement joins TRBV6-6 to TRBJ2-1, with TRBD2 matching over 11 bases. CDR3 length: 15 amino acids. Germline V CDR1 and CDR2: MNHNY, SVGAGI (reference sequence). J gave up 7 bases and V 2 bases, and 4 bases lay outside the gene matches. CDR3 region: CASSYQLAGGNEQFF. CDR3 nucleotides: TGTGCCAGCAGTTACCAGTTAGCGGGGGGGAATGAGCAGTTCTTC.

Many counts were recorded for this clonotype. This rearrangement joins TRBV7-2 to TRBJ1-1, with a possible D match to TRBD1 (5 bases). V was trimmed by 6 bases and J by 11 bases, leaving 22 bases between them. Germline V gene lookup returns CDR1 SGHTA and CDR2 FQGNSA. The CDR3 spans 14 residues. The chain's CDR3 is CASRAWGPAIGAFF. CDR3 nucleotide sequence: TGTGCCAGCAGAGCTTGGGGACCGGCGATCGGCGCTTTCTTT.

The chain has TRBV20-1 and TRBJ2-3; TRBD1 matches at 10 bases. In germline, CDR1 is DFQATT, CDR2 SNEGSKA (reference sequence). The V segment lost 3 bases and the J segment 3 bases; nucleotides outside the gene matches: 12. The CDR3 runs 17 residues. The chain's CDR3 is CSARSLSDRGITDTQYF. CDR3 DNA sequence: TGCAGTGCTAGGAGCCTTTCGGACAGGGGGATTACAGATACGCAGTATTTT.

The rearrangement uses TRBV12-3 or TRBV12-4 and TRBJ2-3; D might be TRBD2 (5 bases). With 6 bases removed from V and 8 bases from J, the gap between germline ends came to 18 bases. CDR3 length: 14 amino acids. The CDR3 loop is CASRSPGSRGTQYF. In nucleotides, the CDR3 is TGTGCCAGCAGATCCCCAGGCTCCCGGGGTACGCAGTATTTT.

The chain uses TRBV18 and TRBJ2-3; a possible D gene is TRBD1 (7 bases). Germline V gives CDR1 KGHSH, CDR2 LQKENI. V lost 2 bases to trimming and J lost 6 bases, with 15 bases between them. CDR3 size: 15 residues. CDR3 sequence (DNA): TGTGCCAGCTCACCAACAGGGGCCGCGGGGGATACGCAGTATTTT. Translating it yields CASSPTGAAGDTQYF.

In its sample, this clonotype was seen a few times. The chain is built from TRBV7-8 and TRBJ2-1; D perhaps matches TRBD2 (5 bases). The CDR3 totals 14 residues. V lost 6 bases and J 6 bases, leaving 15 bases between the germline ends. Germline assignment: CDR1 SGHVS and CDR2 FQNEAQ. This CDR3 reads CASSRFGSINEQFF. CDR3 in DNA: TGTGCCAGCAGTCGATTTGGGAGCATCAATGAGCAGTTCTTC.

The V gene is TRBV12-3 or TRBV12-4, the J gene TRBJ2-1; perhaps TRBD2 as D (5 bases). The CDR3 has 17 amino acids. Trimming cost V 4 bases and J 0 bases, with 16 bases left between them. The CDR3 loop is CASSSRLSYSSYNEQFF. The CDR3 DNA sequence: TGTGCCAGCAGTTCTCGACTATCTTATAGCTCCTACAATGAGCAGTTCTTC.

Many counts were recorded for this clonotype. The V call is TRBV11-3, the J call TRBJ1-2; no definite D call. The CDR3 extends over 13 amino acids. Germline V gene data show CDR1 as SGHNT and CDR2 as YENEEA. Trimming pared 5 bases from V and 3 bases from J, leaving 10 bases between. The CDR3 DNA is TGTGCCAGCAGCCCCGGGTTCGACTATGGCTACACCTTC. Amino acids: CASSPGFDYGYTF.

This clonotype was detected many times. This chain uses TRBV6-5 with TRBJ1-2, with D unclear. V was trimmed by 9 bases and J by 8 bases, leaving 19 bases between them. Per germline, CDR1 MNHEY and CDR2 SVGAGI. This CDR3 has 13 residues. As DNA, the CDR3 is TGTGCCAGTCGAAACGCGGGCGGGGAGGGCTACACCTTC. Its translation: CASRNAGGEGYTF.

The chain carries TRBV7-9 and TRBJ2-1; D call uncertain. Trimming stripped 2 bases from V and 4 bases from J, with 12 bases between. This CDR3 is built from 15 residues. In germline, CDR1 is SEHNR, CDR2 FQNEAQ (reference sequence). The CDR3 sequence: CASSLTRDTYNEQFF. The CDR3 region has the DNA TGTGCCAGCAGCTTAACGCGCGACACGTACAATGAGCAGTTCTTC.